Listed here is a single TCR beta chain. Its antigen is not identified. The authors amplified TCR beta CDR3 from genomic DNA using two-round multiplex PCR. First-round PCR used primers specific to each TRBV and TRBJ gene. TCRdb independently ran MiXCR on the multiplex PCR reads; one entry per CDR3 protein. The sample includes over 11,000 distinct CDR3 sequences, 25% to 30% of them seen just once. The data originate from a study of prognosis after radiotherapy for stage I lung cancer. Study as a whole: Around 13 patients presented with newly diagnosed primary stage I lung tumors, and roughly 5 carried oligometastatic NSCLC following surgical resection of the primary tumor. Study-wide findings and caveats: Post-treatment Shannon entropy following stereotactic body radiation therapy was lower among patients who developed distant metastases.

Trimming took off 5 bases at V and 6 bases at J, with 13 bases between the two ends. The CDR3 loop spans 13 amino acids. Per germline, CDR1 LNHDA and CDR2 SQIVND (reference sequence). This TCR was sampled from a donor of 50 years or more with non-small cell lung cancer. Sequencing used PBMCs, obtained before or after stereotactic body radiation therapy (not recorded which). The chain couples TRBV19 to TRBJ1-2; D is unclear. CDR3 sequence reads: CASSLIGEDGYTF. CDR3 in DNA: TGTGCCAGTAGTCTCATAGGAGAAGATGGCTACACCTTC.